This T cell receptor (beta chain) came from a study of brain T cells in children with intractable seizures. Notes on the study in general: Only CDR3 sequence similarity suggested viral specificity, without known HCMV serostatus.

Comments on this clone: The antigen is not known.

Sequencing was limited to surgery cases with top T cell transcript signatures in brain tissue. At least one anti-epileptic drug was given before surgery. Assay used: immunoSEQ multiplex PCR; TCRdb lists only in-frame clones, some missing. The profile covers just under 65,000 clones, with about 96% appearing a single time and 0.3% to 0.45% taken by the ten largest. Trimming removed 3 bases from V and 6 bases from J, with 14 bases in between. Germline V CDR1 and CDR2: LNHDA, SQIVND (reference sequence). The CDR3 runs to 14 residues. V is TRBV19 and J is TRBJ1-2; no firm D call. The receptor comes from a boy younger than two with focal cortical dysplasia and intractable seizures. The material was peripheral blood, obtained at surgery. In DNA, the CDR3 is TGTGCCAGTAGTATGAGGAGTGAAACCAATGGCTACACCTTC. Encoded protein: CASSMRSETNGYTF.